Below are 26 T cell receptor beta chains sequenced from a single sample in a study of regulatory T cells in long-lasting Graves disease (dated by TCRdb to the early 2020s). Taken with the paper, the label for time point translates to: persistent/refractory GD, antithyroid drugs over 5 years with positive TRAb. For both TCR sequencing and RNA sequencing, RNA was extracted from PBMCs in TRIzol. Libraries came from multiplex PCR. Data came from an Illumina HiSeq 4000. TCR beta libraries were built with iRepertoire HTBI primers and Arm-PCR amplification of CDR3 regions. TCRdb reworked the public reads: Q25 trimming with fastp, MiXCR clone assembly, productive beta chains retained. Each record represents a unique CDR3 protein, reported with the most common genes and DNA among its rows. For this sample the table gives about 400,000 distinct CDR3 sequences, of which roughly 20% were detected only once. Of the sample, about a fifth is held by the ten largest clones.

Sequenced material: peripheral blood mononuclear cells (PBMCs), taken when the disease was refractory, from a patient treated with antithyroid drugs. These receptor sequences come from a female donor with Graves disease.

This clonotype was found many times. The chain employs TRBV5-1 and TRBJ1-1, with D uncertain. From germline, CDR1 is SGHRS and CDR2 YFSETQ. This CDR3 spans 13 amino acids. V was cut by 4 bases and J by 1 base, with 8 bases left in between. For the CDR3, the DNA is TGCGCCAGCAGCCTGACACCGAACACTGAAGCTTTCTTT. Translating gives CASSLTPNTEAFF.

J is TRBJ2-2 and V is TRBV28; 8 bases fit TRBD2. Germline V gene data show CDR1 as MDHEN and CDR2 as SYDVKM. V was clipped by 5 bases and J by 6 bases; unmatched bases: 5. This CDR3 spans 14 amino acids. The CDR3 region has the DNA TGTGCCAGCAGTATAGCGGGAATGGCCGGGGAGCTGTTTTTT. This translates into CASSIAGMAGELFF.

This clonotype was seen ten or more times. The CDR3 nucleotides read TGTGCCACCAGTGTAGGGACGAATCAGCCCCAGCATTTT. Its translation is CATSVGTNQPQHF. The chain couples TRBV24-1 to TRBJ1-5, with TRBD1 as a possible D gene (5 bases). The CDR3 is 13 amino acids. Per the germline V gene, CDR1 is KGHDR and CDR2 is SFDVKD. Trimming left V 5 bases short and J 4 bases short, with 8 bases between.

This clonotype was observed a few times. CDR3: CASSLGSSTEREAFF. For the CDR3, the DNA is TGTGCCAGCAGCTTAGGTAGTTCTACCGAGCGCGAAGCTTTCTTT. V gene TRBV7-9 combines with J gene TRBJ1-1; D call uncertain. V lost 1 base and J 8 bases, leaving 17 bases between the germline ends. The germline V gene has CDR1 SEHNR and CDR2 FQNEAQ (reference sequence). The CDR3 consists of 15 residues. The whole variable domain, remainder taken from reference TRBV7-9 and TRBJ1-1, is DTGVSQNPRHKITKRGQNVTFRCDPISEHNRLYWYRQTLGQGPEFLTYFQNEAQLEKSRLLSDRFSAERPKGSFSTLEIQRTEQGDSAMYLCASSLGSSTEREAFFGQGTRLTVV.

This clonotype was found many times. V is TRBV10-3 and J is TRBJ2-7; D may correspond to TRBD1 or TRBD2 (6 bases each). CDR1 is ENHRY, CDR2 SYGVKD, per germline. The CDR3 runs 12 residues. Between the trimmed V and J ends, which lost 6 bases and 6 bases, there was a span of 12 bases. CDR3 bases: TGTGCCATCAGCGAACAGGGAGGCGAGCAGTACTTC. Amino acids: CAISEQGGEQYF.

Comments on this clonotype: Only one base separates this from a far larger clonotype, so it likely reflects a read error. No conserved phenylalanine or tryptophan is present at the end of the CDR3, so a read error is the likely explanation. V usage is TRBV12-3 or TRBV12-4 and J usage is TRBJ1-2; the D is unclear. The CDR3 sequence is 13 residues long. Between the trimmed V and J ends, which lost 3 bases and 2 bases, there was a span of 7 bases. CDR3 bases: TGTGCCAGCAGTTTTAACAGAAACTATGGCTACACCCTC. It specifies CASSFNRNYGYTL.

The rearrangement uses TRBV20-1 and TRBJ1-4; D may be TRBD1 (6 bases). This CDR3 has 13 amino acids. The V gene lost 4 bases and the J gene lost 8 bases, with 14 bases spanning the gap. The germline gives CDR1 DFQATT, CDR2 SNEGSKA (reference sequence). The CDR3 sequence: CSAITGRLEKLFF. Written as DNA, the CDR3 is TGCAGTGCTATTACAGGGCGACTAGAAAAACTGTTTTTT.

Comments on this clonotype: A much larger clonotype is one base distant, so this may be a read error. The J gene is TRBJ1-5, the V gene TRBV6-5; TRBD1 agrees at 7 bases. Germline assignment: CDR1 MNHEY and CDR2 SVGAGI. The CDR3 is made up of 14 amino acids. CDR3 DNA sequence: TGTGCCGGCAGGTCCACAGGGGAGGTACAGCCCCAGCATTTT. Amino acids: CAGRSTGEVQPQHF.

This clonotype was observed many times. Written as DNA, the CDR3 is TGTGCCAGCAGTTTTAGGGCGGCGGGACAGCATTTT. This codes for CASSFRAAGQHF. The chain uses TRBV28 and TRBJ1-5; D remains unclear. The CDR3 sequence is 12 residues long. Germline V gene sequence: CDR1 MDHEN, CDR2 SYDVKM. Trimming removed 3 bases from V and 13 bases from J, with 13 bases in between.

This clonotype was observed a few times. The chain has TRBV11-2 and TRBJ1-3; D is undetermined. Trimming left V 0 bases short and J 1 base short, with 7 bases between. CDR3 length: 15 amino acids. Looked up from germline, CDR1 is SGHAT and CDR2 is FQNNGV. The CDR3 DNA reads as TGTGCCAGCAGCTTAGATCCGACATCTGGAAACACCATATATTTT. This encodes CASSLDPTSGNTIYF.

This clonotype was observed at least ten times. The chain uses TRBV5-1 and TRBJ1-1; no firm D call. The germline V gene has CDR1 SGHRS and CDR2 YFSETQ. V was shortened by 0 bases and J by 1 base, with 7 bases between the two germline ends. The CDR3 is 14 residues long. CDR3: CASSLDLANTEAFF. For the CDR3, the DNA is TGCGCCAGCAGCTTGGATCTCGCGAACACTGAAGCTTTCTTT.

This clonotype was observed a few times. J is TRBJ2-1 and V is TRBV12-5, with a weak D call TRBD2 (5 bases). Germline V gene lookup returns CDR1 LGHNT and CDR2 FRNRAP. The CDR3 runs to 13 residues. Trimming pared 1 base from V and 15 bases from J, leaving 16 bases between. CDR3 region: CASGLAQTREWFF. DNA of the CDR3: TGTGCTAGTGGTTTGGCACAAACTAGGGAATGGTTCTTC.

This clonotype has a count of ten or more. V gene TRBV28 combines with J gene TRBJ2-4; 7 nucleotides align to TRBD1. J lost 0 bases, V lost 6 bases, and 5 bases had no gene match. There are 15 residues in the CDR3. Germline V lookup: CDR1 MDHEN, CDR2 SYDVKM. The CDR3 is CASSRDSLAKNIQYF. CDR3 DNA: TGTGCCAGCAGCCGGGACAGTTTAGCCAAAAACATTCAGTACTTC.

In this sample, this clonotype turned up many times. The chain uses TRBV6-1 and TRBJ2-7, with 8 bases identical to TRBD1. The CDR3 length is 14 residues. Germline CDR1 MNHNS, CDR2 SASEGT. V shed 7 bases and J 6 bases; nucleotides not matched to a gene: 11. In nucleotides, the CDR3 is TGTGCCAGCAAGCCACAGGGGGTAGTCAGCGAGCAGTACTTC. Its protein is CASKPQGVVSEQYF.

This clonotype has at least ten counts. The V and J genes are TRBV24-1 and TRBJ2-5; D is possibly TRBD2 (5 bases). Trimming stripped 8 bases from V and 4 bases from J, with 13 bases between. The CDR3 runs to 13 residues. The germline V gene encodes CDR1 KGHDR and CDR2 SFDVKD. The CDR3 loop reads CATNSRETETQYF. The CDR3 DNA reads as TGTGCCACCAATTCTAGGGAGACAGAGACCCAGTACTTC.

As to this clonotype: The junction does not match germline at one end; this may be a read error. The rearrangement joins TRBV10-3 to TRBJ1-3; D is uncertain. The CDR3 consists of 15 residues. Germline assignment: CDR1 ENHRY and CDR2 SYGVKD. The CDR3: CAITEGLGSGNTIYF. The DNA for the CDR3 is TGTGCCATCACTGAGGGTCTCGGGTCCGGAAACACCATATATTTT.

This clonotype has at least ten counts. V usage is TRBV11-2 and J usage is TRBJ1-6, with TRBD1 matching 9 bases. The CDR3 loop spans 15 amino acids. The germline V gene has CDR1 SGHAT and CDR2 FQNNGV. V lost 8 bases to trimming and J lost 7 bases; unmatched junction nucleotides: 9. CDR3: CASATNRGRNSPLHF. CDR3 in DNA: TGTGCCAGCGCAACTAACAGGGGGCGAAATTCACCCCTCCACTTT.

This clonotype was seen many times. The chain joins TRBV7-2 to TRBJ2-5; D call uncertain. Germline assignment: CDR1 SGHTA and CDR2 FQGNSA. The CDR3 covers 15 residues. Trimming removed 5 bases at V and 5 bases at J, with 18 bases between. The CDR3 DNA sequence: TGTGCCAGCAGCCCGACATCAGGATCTGGGGAGACCCAGTACTTC. Translated: CASSPTSGSGETQYF.

V gene TRBV12-3 or TRBV12-4 combines with J gene TRBJ1-5; D is unclear. CDR3 size: 14 residues. The germline V and J ends were trimmed by 3 bases and 3 bases, with 9 bases remaining between them. In DNA, the CDR3 is TGTGCCAGCAGTTTGAGCCCGGTCAATCAGCCCCAGCATTTT. It specifies CASSLSPVNQPQHF.

V and J are TRBV9 and TRBJ1-1; possible D gene TRBD1, 6 bases. The CDR3 runs 15 residues. Germline lookup yields CDR1 SGDLS and CDR2 YYNGEE. Trimming removed 2 bases from V and 1 base from J, with 12 bases in between. The CDR3 protein is CASSVKGGANTEAFF. The CDR3 DNA reads as TGTGCCAGCAGCGTCAAGGGGGGGGCGAACACTGAAGCTTTCTTT.

The V gene is TRBV10-3, the J gene TRBJ1-1, with 12 bases fitting TRBD1. Germline V gene data show CDR1 as ENHRY and CDR2 as SYGVKD. The V gene end was trimmed by 10 bases and the J gene end by 6 bases; junction bases not matched to a gene: 9. The CDR3 runs to 14 residues. The CDR3 DNA reads as TGTGCCACCGCCGGGACAGGGGGCGGGTCTGAAGCTTTCTTT. It specifies CATAGTGGGSEAFF.

This clonotype was seen at least ten times. The chain uses TRBV12-3 or TRBV12-4 and TRBJ1-5; D is possibly TRBD1 (6 bases). Trimming took 4 bases from V and 3 from J, leaving 16 bases between them. There are 16 residues in the CDR3. DNA for the CDR3: TGTGCCAGCAGTTACAGGGCAAGCGGGTTCAATCAGCCCCAGCATTTT. This encodes CASSYRASGFNQPQHF.

This clonotype was recorded many times. The V call is TRBV29-1, the J call TRBJ2-7, with a weak D call TRBD2 (6 bases). The V gene's germline CDR1 is SQVTM and CDR2 ANQGSEA. The V end lost 7 bases, the J end lost 6 bases, and 13 bases lay between the germline ends. This CDR3 is 11 amino acids long. DNA of the CDR3: TGCAGCGCCGGAGGGCAGCTCGAGCAGTACTTC. This codes for CSAGGQLEQYF.

The rearrangement joins TRBV6-1 to TRBJ1-6; D is ambiguous. CDR1 and CDR2 (germline): MNHNS, SASEGT. The CDR3 is made up of 14 amino acids. V shed 6 bases and J shed 4 bases, with 10 bases lying between them. CDR3 coding DNA: TGTGCCAGCAGGGACGGAAGATATAATTCACCCCTCCACTTT. Its translation: CASRDGRYNSPLHF.

This clonotype was seen at least ten times. J is TRBJ1-2 and V is TRBV28; D perhaps matches TRBD1 (5 bases). Germline CDR1 and CDR2: MDHEN and SYDVKM. This CDR3 comprises 14 residues. With 3 bases removed from V and 10 bases from J, the gap between germline ends came to 18 bases. CDR3 sequence: CASSLAGLPVDYTF. The CDR3 DNA reads as TGTGCCAGCAGTTTGGCGGGGCTGCCAGTGGACTACACCTTC.

This clonotype showed up just a few times. The chain joins TRBV18 to TRBJ1-1; D is unclear. The CDR3 loop spans 15 amino acids. Germline-derived CDR1 and CDR2 are KGHSH and LQKENI. The V gene lost 4 bases and the J gene lost 5 bases, with 17 bases spanning the gap. CDR3: CASSLSQAVVTEAFF. The CDR3 DNA reads TGTGCCAGCTCACTTTCTCAGGCGGTGGTGACTGAAGCTTTCTTT.